Listed below are T cell receptor beta chains from one sample, sequenced in a study of blood T cell repertoires in COVID-19. Sequencing was performed with immunoSEQ multiplex PCR; in TCRdb, only in-frame clones are kept and a portion is missing. The data show some 300,000 clones, about nine tenths seen once. Sequenced input: PBMCs or T cells enriched from blood (not recorded which). Source of these receptors: a young man who had recovered from COVID-19. The CDR3 runs from the conserved cysteine through the conserved F or W. Each record gives: D gene, J gene, clone size, V gene, CDR3 DNA, CDR3 protein. A D gene is named only where the DNA matches it firmly. Only some rows state a clone size, as once, few, many or a class for expanded clones.

>-|TRBJ2-7|-|TRBV28
TGTGCCAGCAGTTTTTCGGGTTCCTACGAGCAGTACTTC
CASSFSGSYEQYF
>-|TRBJ2-6|-|TRBV5-1
TGCGCCAGCAGCTTGTCAGCTGGGGCCAACGTCCTGACTTTC
CASSLSAGANVLTF
>TRBD1|TRBJ1-5|-|TRBV15
TGTGCCACCAGCCTCGGAGGGGGCTCTCAGCCCCAGCATTTT
CATSLGGGSQPQHF
>-|TRBJ1-1|-|TRBV11-2
TGTGCCAGCAGCAGGACAACTGGGCGGGGGCGCGACACTGAAGCTTTCTTT
CASSRTTGRGRDTEAFF
>TRBD1|TRBJ1-3|-|TRBV7-6
TGTGCCAGCAGCTCTCAGGGGGCTTACGGAAACACCATATATTTT
CASSSQGAYGNTIYF
>TRBD2|TRBJ2-5|once|TRBV11-2
TGTGCCAGCAGCCGGGGACTAGCGGGAGTGGGGGAGACCCAGTACTTC
CASSRGLAGVGETQYF
>TRBD1|TRBJ1-2|-|TRBV9
TGTGCCAGCAGCGTAGACTCCTGGGGGGACAGGGTCTATGGCTACACCTTC
CASSVDSWGDRVYGYTF
>TRBD1|TRBJ1-5|-|TRBV6-5
TGTGCCAGCAGCCTCGACAGGGGCGGCAATCAGCCCCAGCATTTT
CASSLDRGGNQPQHF
>TRBD2|TRBJ2-1|-|TRBV6-2/TRBV6-3
TGTGCCAGCAGTTATCGGACTAGTGGCTACAATGAGCAGTTCTTC
CASSYRTSGYNEQFF
>TRBD1|TRBJ1-4|-|TRBV18
TGTGCCAGCTCACCACAGGACAGGGGAGTTGAAAAACTGTTTTTT
CASSPQDRGVEKLFF
>-|TRBJ1-3|-|TRBV28
TGTGCCAGCAGTTTTTCAGGGGCCACTGGGAGAAACACCATATATTTT
CASSFSGATGRNTIYF
>-|TRBJ2-3|-|TRBV5-4
TGTGCCAGCAGCCCCGCCGTTAGCGTGGAGACAGATACGCAGTATTTT
CASSPAVSVETDTQYF
>-|TRBJ2-2|once|TRBV5-4
TGTGCCAGCAGCACGACAGGAGTCACCGGGGAGCTGTTTTTT
CASSTTGVTGELFF
>TRBD1|TRBJ2-7|-|TRBV18
TGTGCCAGCTCACCCGGGACAGGGGGCGCATACGAGCAGTACTTC
CASSPGTGGAYEQYF
>-|TRBJ1-4|-|TRBV7-2
TGTGCCAGCAGCTTAGGGCCAGGGGATAATGAAAAACTGTTTTTT
CASSLGPGDNEKLFF
>TRBD1|TRBJ2-4|once|TRBV5-1
TGCGCCAGCAGCTTTCAGACAGGGGGATCCAAAAACATTCAGTACTTC
CASSFQTGGSKNIQYF
>TRBD2|TRBJ2-3|once|TRBV10-2
TGCGCCAGCAGTGAGGCGGTTACTAGCGGGGCGGGGACAGATACGCAGTATTTT
CASSEAVTSGAGTDTQYF
>TRBD1|TRBJ1-1|few|TRBV7-9
TGTGCCAGCAGCCCGGGACAGGGGGTTCGGACTGAAGCTTTCTTT
CASSPGQGVRTEAFF
>TRBD2|TRBJ2-2|many|TRBV12-5
TGTGCTAGTGGTTTGGTAGCGGGGGGCGCTAGGTCCGGGGAGCTGTTTTTT
CASGLVAGGARSGELFF
>-|TRBJ2-5|-|TRBV30
TGTGCCTGGAGAGTAGGAAGAATTAGCGAGACCCAGTACTTC
CAWRVGRISETQYF
>TRBD1|TRBJ1-2|-|TRBV30
TGTGCCTGGACGTCGGGACAGTATGGCTACACCTTC
CAWTSGQYGYTF
>TRBD1|TRBJ1-5|few|TRBV5-1
TGCGCCAGCAGCCGACAGGGGGGCAATCAGCCCCAGCATTTT
CASSRQGGNQPQHF
>-|TRBJ2-7|-|TRBV7-8
TGTGCCAGCAGCCAGGGGCCAGGCAGAACCTACGAGCAGTACTTC
CASSQGPGRTYEQYF
>-|TRBJ1-1|-|TRBV15
TGTGCCACCAGCAGAGGACAGGCCGGCACTGAAGCTTTCTTT
CATSRGQAGTEAFF
>-|TRBJ1-6|-|TRBV4-2
TGTGCCAGCAGCCAAGGGCGACAGGTTTCACCCCTCCACTTT
CASSQGRQVSPLHF
>-|TRBJ2-1|-|TRBV5-4
TGTGCCAGCAGCTTAACAGGGAATCGGAATGAGCAGTTCTTC
CASSLTGNRNEQFF
>-|TRBJ2-2|once|TRBV7-6
TGTGCCAGCAGCTTAGGCGAGTTATCCGGGGAGCTGTTTTTT
CASSLGELSGELFF
>-|TRBJ2-7|-|TRBV4-1
TGCGCCAGCAGCCAATACAGTACACAGCAGTACTTC
CASSQYSTQQYF
>TRBD1|TRBJ1-2|-|TRBV16
TGTGCCAGCAGCCAATCAGGTCGACAGGGGGGCTACACCTTC
CASSQSGRQGGYTF
>TRBD2|TRBJ2-2|-|TRBV5-1
TGCGCCAGCTGGAGGACTAGCGGGACTTCGAACACCGGGGAGCTGTTTTTT
CASWRTSGTSNTGELFF
>-|TRBJ1-4|-|TRBV4-1
TGCGCCAGCAGCCACAGGGTTGAAAAACTGTTTTTT
CASSHRVEKLFF
>-|TRBJ2-1|-|TRBV4-1
TGCGCCAGCAGCCAAGTTCGAGGGGGTGAGCAGTTCTTC
CASSQVRGGEQFF
>TRBD1|TRBJ2-2|-|TRBV19
TGTGCCAGTAGCCCAGGGACAGGGCTCACCGGGGAGCTGTTTTTT
CASSPGTGLTGELFF
>-|TRBJ2-5|-|TRBV1
TGCACCAGCAGCCAAGAGCAGAAACAAGAGACCCAGTACTTC
CTSSQEQKQETQYF
>-|TRBJ1-2|-|TRBV11-3
TGTGCCAGCAGCTTAGTTGGAGGCGGGGGCGATGGCTACACCTTC
CASSLVGGGGDGYTF
>-|TRBJ1-1|-|TRBV7-9
TGTGCCAGCAGCCTTACGGGGACTGAAGCTTTCTTT
CASSLTGTEAFF
>TRBD1|TRBJ2-7|-|TRBV5-1
TGCGCCAGCAGCACGGGACAGGTGATGTACGAGCAGTACTTC
CASSTGQVMYEQYF
>-|TRBJ2-2|-|TRBV6-5
TGTGCCAGCAGTTATCGGGAGACCGGGGAGCTGTTTTTT
CASSYRETGELFF
>TRBD1|TRBJ1-1|-|TRBV3-1/TRBV3-2
TGTGCCAGCCAACAACGAGGGGGGACAGGGCGGACTGAAGCTTTCTTT
CASQQRGGTGRTEAFF
>-|TRBJ1-3|-|TRBV19
TGTGCCAGTATTGGGGGCACGGTAGGAAACACCATATATTTT
CASIGGTVGNTIYF
>-|TRBJ2-5|-|TRBV16
TGTGCCAGCAGCCAATCGACAGGATCGAGCGAGACCCAGTACTTC
CASSQSTGSSETQYF
>-|TRBJ1-2|-|TRBV30
TGTGCCTGGAACAGTGAGTCGGTCGGCTACACCTTC
CAWNSESVGYTF
>-|TRBJ2-7|-|TRBV27
TGTGCCAGCAGTTTAGCCAGGGGGGACGAGCAGTACTTC
CASSLARGDEQYF
>TRBD1|TRBJ1-2|-|TRBV14
TGTGCCAGCAGCCAAGGGACAGGGGGCTATGGCTACACCTTC
CASSQGTGGYGYTF
>TRBD2|TRBJ2-7|-|TRBV6-5
TGTGCCAGCAGGGGACTAGTGTGGGAGCAGTACTTC
CASRGLVWEQYF
>-|TRBJ2-3|-|TRBV24-1
TGTGCCACCAGTGATTCCTCCTTTAACACAGATACGCAGTATTTT
CATSDSSFNTDTQYF
>-|TRBJ2-6|-|TRBV5-4
TGTGCCAGCAGCTTCCCAGTCTCTGGGGCCAACGTCCTGACTTTC
CASSFPVSGANVLTF
>TRBD1|TRBJ2-2|-|TRBV30
TGTGCCTGGGAGACAGGGACGAACACCGGGGAGCTGTTTTTT
CAWETGTNTGELFF
>TRBD1|TRBJ2-7|few|TRBV25-1
TGTGCCAGCAGTCCCGGGACAGGGGGCCGTGAGCAGTACTTC
CASSPGTGGREQYF
>TRBD1|TRBJ1-3|-|TRBV27
TGTGCCAGCAGTTTAGACAGGGGGCTTCGAAACACCATATATTTT
CASSLDRGLRNTIYF
>-|TRBJ2-3|-|TRBV27
TGTGCCAGCAGTTTTTCGCGGGTTGGGGAGACGCAGTATTTT
CASSFSRVGETQYF
>-|TRBJ2-3|-|TRBV9
TGTGCCAGCAGCGTAGATGAGGGTTCCACAGATACGCAGTATTTT
CASSVDEGSTDTQYF
>-|TRBJ1-5|-|TRBV3-1/TRBV3-2
TGTGCCAGCAGCCAAGTGGTTCTAAGCAGGGGACATCAGCCCCAGCATTTT
CASSQVVLSRGHQPQHF
>-|TRBJ1-4|once|TRBV3-1/TRBV3-2
TGTGCCAGCAGCCAAGTCGGAGGGGCGCGGACTAATGAAAAACTGTTTTTT
CASSQVGGARTNEKLFF
>-|TRBJ2-3|-|TRBV6-4
TGTGCCAGCAGTCTTCTCGCGGGAAGCACAGATACGCAGTATTTT
CASSLLAGSTDTQYF